This T cell receptor (beta chain) was retrieved from a study of CD8 T cells in Susac syndrome. Random hexamers served to reverse transcribe about 0.45 to 1 ug RNA. Coverage of TCR beta CDR3 amplification by immunoSEQ multiplex PCR extended to 54 Vbeta and 13 Jbeta. Via MiXCR, TCRdb re-called the immunoSEQ multiplex PCR reads, giving one row per CDR3 protein. This sample has 71,000 or so distinct CDR3 sequences, with 93% found just once. V shed 8 bases and J shed 3 bases, with 7 bases lying between them. This CDR3 is built from 12 residues. From germline, CDR1 is SNHLY and CDR2 FYNNEI. This receptor was taken from a human donor with Susac syndrome. The source material was CD4+ T cells from PBMCs. The chain links TRBV2 to TRBJ2-2; possibly TRBD1 for D (6 bases). CDR3 in amino acids: CASGQHTGELFF. The CDR3 coding sequence is TGTGCCAGCGGACAGCACACCGGGGAGCTGTTTTTT.